Shown below are 12 T cell receptor beta chains from a single sample sequenced in a study of control samples from healthy donors and cancer patients. The assay was immunoSEQ multiplex PCR, and TCRdb's table has in-frame clones only and misses some. Among more than 150,000 clones listed, more than 85% were seen once. The sequencing input was blood. These TCRs come from a man aged 50 to 59 in good health.

In nucleotides, the CDR3 is TGCAGCGTTATCCGCACAGATACGCAGTATTTT. It is translated as CSVIRTDTQYF. The V gene is TRBV29-1, the J gene TRBJ2-3; D is uncertain. The CDR3 consists of 11 residues. The germline V gene encodes CDR1 SQVTM and CDR2 ANQGSEA. Trimming took off 5 bases at V and 1 base at J, with 4 bases between the two ends.

In this sample, this clone turned up once. The chain uses TRBV3-1 (or the pseudogene TRBV3-2) and TRBJ2-1; TRBD2 is a possible D gene (5 bases). The ends were cut back, 5 bases at V and 1 base at J, with 9 bases in the middle. The CDR3 is 14 amino acids. Germline CDR1 LGHDT, CDR2 YNNKEL (reference sequence). The CDR3 DNA sequence: TGTGCCAGCAGCGGGAGTTTGTCCTACAATGAGCAGTTCTTC. Amino acid sequence: CASSGSLSYNEQFF.

This clone was seen only a few times. The chain carries TRBV19 and TRBJ2-7; no reliable D call. Trimming took 7 bases from V and 2 from J, leaving 12 bases between them. The CDR3 extends over 13 amino acids. Germline loops: CDR1 LNHDA, CDR2 SQIVND (reference sequence). In DNA, the CDR3 is TGTGCCAGTAACCCCGCTGGAGCCTACGAGCAGTACTTC. It encodes CASNPAGAYEQYF.

The chain couples TRBV5-1 to TRBJ2-3; 12 bases agree with TRBD2. This CDR3 has 15 residues. The V gene's germline CDR1 is SGHRS and CDR2 YFSETQ. V lost 4 bases to trimming and J lost 4 bases; unmatched junction nucleotides: 4. CDR3 in amino acids: CASSTGLAGPDTQYF. The CDR3 nucleotides are TGCGCCAGCAGCACCGGACTAGCGGGGCCAGATACGCAGTATTTT. The variable domain in full, with the rest retrieved from reference TRBV5-1 and TRBJ2-3, is KAGVTQTPRYLIKTRGQQVTLSCSPISGHRSVSWYQQTPGQGLQFLFEYFSETQRNKGNFPGRFSGRQFSNSRSEMNVSTLELGDSALYLCASSTGLAGPDTQYFGPGTRLTVL.

CDR3 loop: CASSFGRLNTEAFF. In nucleotides, the CDR3 is TGTGCCAGCAGCTTCGGGCGATTGAACACTGAAGCTTTCTTT. The gene calls are TRBV5-4 and TRBJ1-1; D gene uncertain. There are 14 residues in the CDR3. With 2 bases removed from V and 0 bases from J, the gap between germline ends came to 8 bases. Germline values: CDR1 SGHNT, CDR2 YYREEE (reference sequence).

This rearrangement joins TRBV19 to TRBJ1-5; D not resolved. CDR1 LNHDA and CDR2 SQIVND come from the germline V gene (reference sequence). V was shortened by 5 bases and J by 5 bases, with 10 bases between the two germline ends. The CDR3 extends over 13 amino acids. The CDR3 bases are TGTGCCAGTAGTGAGGTGGCAGATCAGCCCCAGCATTTT. This sequence encodes CASSEVADQPQHF.

The rearrangement uses TRBV27 and TRBJ1-2; D gene uncertain. Trimming left V 0 bases short and J 9 bases short, with 11 bases between. The CDR3 has 13 residues. In germline, CDR1 is MNHEY, CDR2 SMNVEV (reference sequence). CDR3 in DNA: TGTGCCAGCAGTTTATCTCGGGGATCTCGCTACACCTTC. The encoded protein is CASSLSRGSRYTF.

This sequence joins TRBV20-1 and TRBJ2-7; D unresolved. This CDR3 region has 9 residues. CDR1 is DFQATT and CDR2 is SNEGSKA in the germline V gene (reference sequence). Deletions cut 5 bases from V and 4 bases from J, with 3 bases between. The DNA for the CDR3 is TGCAGTGCTCGATACGAGCAGTACTTC. Translated: CSARYEQYF.

The sample holds one count of this clone. This chain joins TRBV20-1 and TRBJ2-2; 9 bases align to TRBD2. The CDR3 contains 16 residues. The germline V gene encodes CDR1 DFQATT and CDR2 SNEGSKA (reference sequence). Losses at the gene ends were 3 bases for V and 1 base for J; bases not matched to a gene: 6. CDR3 region: CSASDPTSGNTGELFF. DNA for the CDR3: TGCAGTGCTAGTGACCCGACTAGCGGGAACACCGGGGAGCTGTTTTTT.

This chain links TRBV5-4 with TRBJ2-7; 10 nucleotides agree with TRBD1. V shed 3 bases, J shed 5 bases, and the junction held 5 bases outside the gene matches. The CDR3 sequence is 14 residues long. The germline gives CDR1 SGHNT, CDR2 YYREEE (reference sequence). CDR3 nucleotides: TGTGCCAGCAGCTCCGACAGGGGGCCAGACGAGCAGTACTTC. The encoded protein is CASSSDRGPDEQYF.

In its sample, this clone was seen once. The chain uses TRBV2 and TRBJ2-7; D may be TRBD1 (5 bases). The V and J ends lost 7 bases and 1 base respectively, with 17 bases between them. The germline CDR1 and CDR2 sequences are SNHLY and FYNNEI. There are 15 residues in the CDR3. The CDR3 nucleotides are TGTGCCAGCAAAAGAGACAGTCCTTCTTCCTACGAGCAGTACTTC. It codes for CASKRDSPSSYEQYF.

This clone was observed a single time. The chain links TRBV24-1 to TRBJ2-5; D is perhaps TRBD1 or TRBD2 (5 bases each). Germline-derived CDR1 and CDR2 are KGHDR and SFDVKD. The CDR3 length is 16 residues. Trimming cost V 2 bases and J 3 bases, with 15 bases left between them. This CDR3 reads CATSDSGTASEETQYF. The CDR3 DNA follows: TGTGCCACCAGTGATTCCGGGACGGCAAGCGAAGAGACCCAGTACTTC.